This section outlines one T cell receptor beta chain sequence together with its context. CD45RO-negative CD8 cells positively selected for CCR7 made up the naive population, which excluded terminally differentiated effector memory CD45RA+ cells. Using immunoSEQ multiplex PCR, the repertoire was profiled, and TCRdb retains in-frame clones only, with some absent. The table shows about 2.1 million clones, with around 93% occurring only once. V gave up 11 bases and J gave up 3 bases, with 17 bases separating them. This CDR3 spans 13 amino acids. The V gene's germline CDR1 is MNHEY and CDR2 SVGAGI. This record comes from a study of shared clonotypes between healthy human individuals.

The TCR sequence derives from a man aged 18 to 30 in good health. Some clones in this sample may be carry-over from other donors' samples. Material: naive CD8+ T cells from PBMCs. The chain employs TRBV6-5 and TRBJ2-7; a possible D gene is TRBD2 (7 bases). The CDR3, as DNA: TGTGCCTCGGCAGGGAGGGACAACTACGAGCAGTACTTC. It is translated as CASAGRDNYEQYF.